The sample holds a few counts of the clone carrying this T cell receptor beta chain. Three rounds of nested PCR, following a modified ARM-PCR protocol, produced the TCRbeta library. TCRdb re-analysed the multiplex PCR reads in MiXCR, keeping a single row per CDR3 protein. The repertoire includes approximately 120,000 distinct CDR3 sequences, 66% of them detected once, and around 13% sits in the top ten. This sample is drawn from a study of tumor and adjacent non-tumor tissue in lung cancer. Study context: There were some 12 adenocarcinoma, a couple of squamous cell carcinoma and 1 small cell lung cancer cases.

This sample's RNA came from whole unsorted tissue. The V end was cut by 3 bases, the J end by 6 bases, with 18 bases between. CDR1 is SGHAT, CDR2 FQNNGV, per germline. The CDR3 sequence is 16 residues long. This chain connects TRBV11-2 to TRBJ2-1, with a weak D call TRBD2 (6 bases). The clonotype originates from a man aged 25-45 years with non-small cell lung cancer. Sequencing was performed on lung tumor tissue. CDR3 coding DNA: TGTGCCAGCAGCTTTTATGCTAGCGCGTCCCGCAATGAGCAGTTCTTC. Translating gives CASSFYASASRNEQFF.